This record looks at one T cell receptor beta chain sequence and its context. Its antigen remains unknown. Reanalyzing the 5' RACE reads, TCRdb keeps one entry per CDR3 protein, without DNA. This sample carries approximately 170,000 distinct CDR3 sequences, with 20% to 25% going to the ten biggest clones. The data belong to a study of T cells expressing NK-cell markers. About the research overall: Sorted CD3+CD56+NKG2C+, CD3+CD56+NKG2C- and CD3+CD56-NKG2C+ T-cell subsets were beta-chain profiled.

Study findings and constraints: Of CD8+ T cells, 1.0-7.0% belonged to dominant NKG2C+ clonotypes in six or seven donors.

The clonotype comes from a man aged 18 to 69 in good health. The sequencing input was blood T cells: a sorted CD56 or NKG2C T cell subset, CD4+ or CD8+ T cells, or bulk PBMC T cells (not recorded which).

The CDR3 region is CASSDYSGTGDEKLFF. The chain combines TRBV2 with TRBJ1-4; TCRdb names TRBD1, which stays unverified in the absence of DNA. Looked up from germline, CDR1 is SNHLY and CDR2 is FYNNEI. This CDR3 is 16 amino acids long.